This entry describes one T cell receptor beta chain. Its antigen is as yet unknown. The sample belongs to a study of CD4 T cells in relation to SARS-CoV-2 and coronaviruses. Study at large: Negative control cultures got HIV-1 Nef peptides or no peptide.

TCRdb's copy holds only in-frame clones and misses some; the assay was immunoSEQ multiplex PCR. Among about 22,000 clones listed, less than 85% were seen once. The unexposed donors gave CD4+ T cells in about 2011-2018, prior to COVID-19. CD4+ T cells were isolated from the cells after more than 8 days of culture. Approximately 2 million PBMCs per well were cultured with 9 to 10 IU/ml IL-2. V shed 3 bases, J shed 5 bases, and the junction held 9 bases outside the gene matches. Germline V gives CDR1 KGHSH, CDR2 LQKENI. This CDR3 has 15 amino acids. V gene TRBV18 combines with J gene TRBJ1-2; TRBD1 aligns across 7 bases. The sample consisted of CD4+ T cells from PBMCs, cultured in vitro. The clonotype was recovered from a human donor in good health. CDR3 nucleotides: TGTGCCAGCTCACCTTCCCGGGACAGTTGGTATGGCTACACCTTC. Protein sequence: CASSPSRDSWYGYTF.